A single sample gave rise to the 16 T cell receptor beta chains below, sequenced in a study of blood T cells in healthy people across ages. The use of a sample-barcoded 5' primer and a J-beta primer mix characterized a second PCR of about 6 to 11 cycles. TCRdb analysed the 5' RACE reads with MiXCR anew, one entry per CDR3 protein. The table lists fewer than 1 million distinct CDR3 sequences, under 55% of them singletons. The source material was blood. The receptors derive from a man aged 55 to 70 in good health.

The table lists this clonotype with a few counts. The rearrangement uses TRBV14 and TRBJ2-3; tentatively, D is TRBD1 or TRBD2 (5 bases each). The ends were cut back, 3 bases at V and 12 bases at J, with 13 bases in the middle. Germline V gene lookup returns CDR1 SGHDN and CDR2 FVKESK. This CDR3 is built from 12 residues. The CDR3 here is CASSQTWGPQYF. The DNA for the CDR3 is TGTGCCAGCAGCCAGACTTGGGGACCCCAGTATTTT.

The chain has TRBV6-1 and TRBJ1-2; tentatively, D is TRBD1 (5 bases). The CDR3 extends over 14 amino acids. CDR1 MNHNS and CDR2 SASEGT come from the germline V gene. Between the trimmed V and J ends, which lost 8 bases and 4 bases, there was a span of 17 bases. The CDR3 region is CASASEWGLYGYTF. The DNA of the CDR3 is TGTGCCAGCGCCTCGGAGTGGGGACTCTATGGCTACACCTTC.

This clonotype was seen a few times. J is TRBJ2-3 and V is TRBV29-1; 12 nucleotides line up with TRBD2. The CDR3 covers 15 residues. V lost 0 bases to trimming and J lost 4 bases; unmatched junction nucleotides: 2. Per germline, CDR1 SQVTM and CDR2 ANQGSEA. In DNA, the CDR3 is TGCAGCGTTGAAGAGACTAGCGGGGGCGCAGATACGCAGTATTTT. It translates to CSVEETSGGADTQYF.

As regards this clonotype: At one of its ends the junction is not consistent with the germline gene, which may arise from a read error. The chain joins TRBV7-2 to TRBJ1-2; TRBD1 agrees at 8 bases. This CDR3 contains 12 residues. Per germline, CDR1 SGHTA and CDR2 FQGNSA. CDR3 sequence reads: CAGRGPNYGYTF. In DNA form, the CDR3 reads TGTGCCGGCAGGGGGCCTAACTATGGCTACACCTTC.

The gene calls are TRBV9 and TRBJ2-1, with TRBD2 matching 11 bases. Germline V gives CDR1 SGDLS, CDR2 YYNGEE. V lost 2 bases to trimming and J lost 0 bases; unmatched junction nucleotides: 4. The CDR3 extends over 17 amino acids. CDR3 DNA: TGTGCCAGCAGCGTGGATAGCGGGGGGGTCTCCTACAATGAGCAGTTCTTC. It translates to CASSVDSGGVSYNEQFF.

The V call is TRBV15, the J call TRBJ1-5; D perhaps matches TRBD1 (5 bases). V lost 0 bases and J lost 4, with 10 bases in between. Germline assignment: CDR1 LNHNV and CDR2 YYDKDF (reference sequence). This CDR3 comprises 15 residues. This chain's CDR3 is CATSRDGGGNQPQHF. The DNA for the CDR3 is TGTGCCACCAGCAGAGATGGGGGGGGAAATCAGCCCCAGCATTTT.

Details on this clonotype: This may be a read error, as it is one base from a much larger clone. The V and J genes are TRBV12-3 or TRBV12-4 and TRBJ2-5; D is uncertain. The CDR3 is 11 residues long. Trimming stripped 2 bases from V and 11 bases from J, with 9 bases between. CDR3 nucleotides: TGTGCCAGCAGTTTATCACACAAGCAGTACTTC. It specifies CASSLSHKQYF.

CDR3 amino acids: CASRTVAETQYF. The CDR3 DNA reads as TGTGCCAGCAGGACGGTAGCGGAGACCCAGTACTTC. V gene TRBV6-5 combines with J gene TRBJ2-5; D may be TRBD2 (5 bases). V lost 6 bases and J lost 5, with 10 bases in between. CDR1 is MNHEY and CDR2 is SVGAGI in the germline V gene. This CDR3 is built from 12 residues.

CDR3 protein: CASGLGGVETQYF. The CDR3 bases are TGTGCTAGTGGTTTGGGAGGCGTGGAGACCCAGTACTTC. V is TRBV12-5 and J is TRBJ2-5; D is unclear. Germline V gene data show CDR1 as LGHNT and CDR2 as FRNRAP. This CDR3 has 13 amino acids. V was clipped by 1 base and J by 5 bases, with 8 bases between them.

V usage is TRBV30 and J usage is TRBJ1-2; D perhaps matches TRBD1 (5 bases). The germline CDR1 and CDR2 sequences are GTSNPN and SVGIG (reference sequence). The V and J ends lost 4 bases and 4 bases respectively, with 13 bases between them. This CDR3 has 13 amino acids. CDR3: CAWKGSPVYGYTF. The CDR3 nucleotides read TGTGCCTGGAAGGGGTCCCCCGTCTATGGCTACACCTTC.

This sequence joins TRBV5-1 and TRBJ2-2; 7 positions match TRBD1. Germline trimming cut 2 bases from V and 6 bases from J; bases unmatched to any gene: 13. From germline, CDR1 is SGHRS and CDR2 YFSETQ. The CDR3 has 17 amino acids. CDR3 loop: CASSFRDSGSVAGELFF. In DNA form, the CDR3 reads TGCGCCAGCAGCTTCAGGGACAGTGGGAGTGTGGCCGGGGAGCTGTTTTTT.

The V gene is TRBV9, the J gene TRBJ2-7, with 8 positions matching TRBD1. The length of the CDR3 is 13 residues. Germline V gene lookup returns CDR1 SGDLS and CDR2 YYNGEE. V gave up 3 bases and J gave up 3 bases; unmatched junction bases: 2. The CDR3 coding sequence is TGTGCCAGCAGCGCGGACAGGGACTACGAGCAGTACTTC. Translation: CASSADRDYEQYF.

The CDR3 loop is CASSQGNRGGETQYF. CDR3 coding DNA: TGCGCCAGCAGCCAAGGCAACAGGGGCGGGGAGACCCAGTACTTC. The rearrangement uses TRBV4-3 and TRBJ2-5, with 7 bases lining up with TRBD1. Trimming at V came to 1 base and at J to 5 bases, leaving 7 bases not matched to a gene. This CDR3 has 15 amino acids. CDR1 is LGHNA and CDR2 is YSLEER in the germline V gene.

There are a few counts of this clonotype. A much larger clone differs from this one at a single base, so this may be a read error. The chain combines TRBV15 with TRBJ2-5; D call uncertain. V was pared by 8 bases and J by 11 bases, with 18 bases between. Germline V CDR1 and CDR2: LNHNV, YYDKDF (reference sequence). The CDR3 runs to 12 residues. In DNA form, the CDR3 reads TGTGCCACCGGGGTGTCTTACAATGAGCAGTACTTC. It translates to CATGVSYNEQYF.

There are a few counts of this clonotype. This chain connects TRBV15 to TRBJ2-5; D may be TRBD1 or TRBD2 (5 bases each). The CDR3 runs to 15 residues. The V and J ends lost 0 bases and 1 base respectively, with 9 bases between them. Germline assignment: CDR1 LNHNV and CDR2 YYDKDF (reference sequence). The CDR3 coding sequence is TGTGCCACCAGCAGAGATCTGGGGACCCAAGAGACCCAGTACTTC. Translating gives CATSRDLGTQETQYF.

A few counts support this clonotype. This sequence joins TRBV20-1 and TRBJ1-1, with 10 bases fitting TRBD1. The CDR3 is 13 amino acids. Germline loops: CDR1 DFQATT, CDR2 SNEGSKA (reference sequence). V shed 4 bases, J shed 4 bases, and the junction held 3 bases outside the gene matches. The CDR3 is CSAKTGGLTEAFF. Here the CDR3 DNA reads TGCAGTGCTAAGACAGGGGGCCTCACTGAAGCTTTCTTT.